Below are 15 T cell receptor beta chains sequenced from a single sample in a study of T cell repertoires in cytomegalovirus infection. MiXCR, applied by TCRdb to the reads, yields one record per CDR3 protein. Among approximately 300,000 distinct CDR3 sequences listed, roughly 25% were seen once. These receptors have no identified antigens. The material sequenced was cultured PBMCs, taken from culture after CMV antigen stimulation. Receptors originate from a human donor in good health (CMV status not recorded). Some clones in this sample may be carry-over from other donors' samples.

This clonotype was picked up a small number of times. The chain is built from TRBV12-3 or TRBV12-4 and TRBJ2-1, with D perhaps being TRBD1 or TRBD2 (5 bases each). Trimming shortened V by 2 bases and J by 2 bases, and 7 bases separated the two germline ends. The CDR3 has 14 residues. CDR3 protein: CASSLLGAYNEQFF. DNA of the CDR3: TGTGCCAGCAGTTTACTGGGGGCCTACAATGAGCAGTTCTTC.

The chain has TRBV25-1 and TRBJ2-5; perhaps D is TRBD1 or TRBD2 (5 bases each). From germline, CDR1 is MGHDK and CDR2 SYGVNS. The ends were cut back, 4 bases at V and 4 bases at J, with 16 bases in the middle. The CDR3 contains 15 residues. CDR3 bases: TGTGCCAGCAGTGCGTACGGGACCCAGGCAGAGACCCAGTACTTC. Encoded protein: CASSAYGTQAETQYF. The variable domain in full, with the rest retrieved from reference TRBV25-1 and TRBJ2-5, is EADIYQTPRYLVIGTGKKITLECSQTMGHDKMYWYQQDPGMELHLIHYSYGVNSTEKGDLSSESTVSRIRTEHFPLTLESARPSHTSQYLCASSAYGTQAETQYFGPGTRLLVL.

The chain is built from TRBV14 and TRBJ1-3, with no clear D. The germline gives CDR1 SGHDN, CDR2 FVKESK. V lost 4 bases to trimming and J lost 5 bases, with 18 bases between them. The CDR3 runs to 16 residues. Here the CDR3 DNA reads TGTGCCAGCAGCCTCGGATTCCTCGGGCCTCGAAACACCATATATTTT. Translating it yields CASSLGFLGPRNTIYF.

The chain employs TRBV6-6 and TRBJ2-4; 7 nucleotides align to TRBD2. The end of the DNA aligns better with TRBJ2-5, so the J call may be wrong. Germline-derived CDR1 and CDR2 are MNHNY and SVGAGI (reference sequence). The CDR3 runs 12 residues. The CDR3 sequence: CASSGEGGTQYF. CDR3 sequence (DNA): TGTGCCAGCAGTGGGGAGGGCGGGACCCAGTACTTC.

The chain carries TRBV10-3 and TRBJ2-3; 7 nucleotides match TRBD1. After removal of 7 bases from V and 1 base from J, the junction contained 2 bases not matched to a gene. Germline V CDR1 and CDR2: ENHRY, SYGVKD. CDR3 size: 13 residues. The CDR3 spells CAIKGAGTDTQYF. The DNA for the CDR3 is TGTGCCATCAAGGGGGCGGGCACAGATACGCAGTATTTT.

This clonotype was counted only a few times. In DNA form, the CDR3 reads TGTGCCAGCAGTTACGAGCGGGAGAACGAAGATACGCAGTATTTT. Translated, it gives CASSYERENEDTQYF. This chain uses TRBV6-5 with TRBJ2-3; 8 bases align to TRBD2. Germline loops: CDR1 MNHEY, CDR2 SVGAGI. The CDR3 is 15 residues long. V gave up 2 bases and J gave up 5 bases; unmatched junction bases: 6.

This clonotype was picked up a small number of times. The chain has TRBV28 and TRBJ2-6, with TRBD1 identical over 7 bases. After removal of 2 bases from V and 0 bases from J, the junction contained 4 bases not matched to a gene. Germline V gives CDR1 MDHEN, CDR2 SYDVKM. The CDR3 loop spans 17 amino acids. CDR3 DNA: TGTGCCAGCAGTTTAGGGACAGCCATCTCTGGGGCCAACGTCCTGACTTTC. It specifies CASSLGTAISGANVLTF.

V is TRBV7-2 and J is TRBJ2-3; TRBD2 matches 12 bases. CDR1 and CDR2 from the germline V gene are SGHTA and FQGNSA. The CDR3 extends over 14 amino acids. The V segment lost 8 bases and the J segment 5 bases; nucleotides outside the gene matches: 5. The CDR3 sequence is CASQLAGGIDTQYF. The DNA of the CDR3 is TGTGCCAGCCAACTAGCGGGAGGTATAGATACGCAGTATTTT. Drawing the rest from reference TRBV7-2 and TRBJ2-3, the complete variable domain is GAGVSQSPSNKVTEKGKDVELRCDPISGHTALYWYRQSLGQGLEFLIYFQGNSAPDKSGLPSDRFSAERTGGSVSTLTIQRTQQEDSAVYLCASQLAGGIDTQYFGPGTRLTVL.

This clonotype was counted only a few times. The chain is built from TRBV6-2 or TRBV6-3 and TRBJ2-7; the D is unclear. V lost 0 bases and J lost 2, with 11 bases in between. Germline values: CDR1 MNHEY, CDR2 SVGEGT. The CDR3 spans 15 residues. Here the CDR3 DNA reads TGTGCCAGCAGTTACTCGGCGGCCCCTACCTACGAGCAGTACGTC. Encoded protein: CASSYSAAPTYEQYV.

This clonotype was seen many times. This chain joins TRBV19 and TRBJ1-2; a weak D match, TRBD1 (5 bases). Germline CDR1 LNHDA, CDR2 SQIVND (reference sequence). The V end was cut by 8 bases, the J end by 4 bases, with 14 bases between. This CDR3 comprises 13 residues. The CDR3 loop reads CASLPGPGYGYTF. The CDR3 coding sequence is TGTGCCAGTCTCCCAGGGCCCGGCTATGGCTACACCTTC.

This clonotype has at least ten counts. V and J are TRBV7-2 and TRBJ2-2, with D unresolved. This CDR3 spans 12 amino acids. V lost 2 bases, J lost 4 bases, and 2 bases lay in between. Germline V CDR1 and CDR2: SGHTA, FQGNSA. The CDR3: CASSLSTGELFF. The CDR3 DNA is TGTGCCAGCAGCTTATCCACCGGGGAGCTGTTTTTT.

J is TRBJ1-1 and V is TRBV5-1, with 9 bases that match TRBD1. This CDR3 region has 15 residues. Germline V CDR1 and CDR2: SGHRS, YFSETQ. The V gene end was trimmed by 4 bases and the J gene end by 2 bases; junction bases not matched to a gene: 6. The CDR3 DNA reads TGCGCCAGCAGCAACCGACAGGGGGTAAACACTGAAGCTTTCTTT. It codes for CASSNRQGVNTEAFF.

On this clonotype: A much larger clonotype is one base distant, so this may be a read error. The chain has TRBV25-1 and TRBJ2-7; D gene unclear. The CDR3 runs 12 residues. V was cut by 10 bases and J by 1 base, with 11 bases left in between. In germline, CDR1 is MGHDK, CDR2 SYGVNS. CDR3 coding DNA: TGTGCCACCAAAAGGGATTCCTACGAGCAGTACTTC. Translated: CATKRDSYEQYF.

V and J are TRBV6-2 or TRBV6-3 and TRBJ2-7; the match to TRBD2 covers 8 bases. Germline CDR1 and CDR2: MNHEY and SVGEGT. Trimming took 2 bases from V and 2 from J; bases not matched to a gene: 17. This CDR3 has 19 amino acids. CDR3 coding DNA: TGTGCCAGCAGTTACCGAATAGGTAGCGGGGACGTCGAGGCCTACGAGCAGTACTTC. Its translation is CASSYRIGSGDVEAYEQYF.

The chain uses TRBV11-3 and TRBJ2-5, with 10 bases fitting TRBD2. The germline CDR1 and CDR2 sequences are SGHNT and YENEEA. The CDR3 covers 17 residues. J gave up 3 bases and V 6 bases, and 13 bases lay outside the gene matches. The CDR3 bases are TGTGCCAGCAGTACGAGGACTAGCGGACGGTACAAAGAGACCCAGTACTTC. The encoded protein is CASSTRTSGRYKETQYF.